These 23 T cell receptor beta chains were all obtained from the same sample, sequenced in a study of blood T cell repertoires in COVID-19. Data came from immunoSEQ multiplex PCR; TCRdb stores just in-frame clones and leaves some out. The sample yields 190,000 or so clones, roughly 86% seen once. Specimen: peripheral blood. Every receptor here comes from a man aged 35-49 years with active or convalescent COVID-19.

J is TRBJ2-3 and V is TRBV4-2; tentative D call: TRBD1 (5 bases). Trimming took off 2 bases at V and 4 bases at J, with 19 bases between the two ends. The CDR3 consists of 17 residues. The germline V gene has CDR1 LGHNA and CDR2 YNFKEQ. The DNA of the CDR3 is TGTGCCAGCAGCCAAACCCAGGGTAGAAGGATGGCAGATACGCAGTATTTT. As protein: CASSQTQGRRMADTQYF.

The CDR3 nucleotides read TGCAGCGTCCTGGGACAGGGGGGGACTGAAGCTTTCTTT. The encoded protein is CSVLGQGGTEAFF. The rearrangement uses TRBV29-1 and TRBJ1-1, with 11 positions matching TRBD1. Looked up from germline, CDR1 is SQVTM and CDR2 is ANQGSEA. There are 13 residues in the CDR3. Trimming cost V 6 bases and J 5 bases; bases outside gene matches: 5.

V usage is TRBV5-1 and J usage is TRBJ1-1; D not resolved. V lost 0 bases and J lost 0, with 6 bases in between. Germline V gene lookup returns CDR1 SGHRS and CDR2 YFSETQ. The CDR3 contains 14 residues. The CDR3 nucleotides are TGCGCCAGCAGCTTGGGAGCAATGAACACTGAAGCTTTCTTT. Translation gives CASSLGAMNTEAFF.

The chain employs TRBV7-6 and TRBJ1-1; 8 nucleotides line up with TRBD1. The trim removed 5 bases at V and 1 base at J, leaving 3 bases unmatched. This CDR3 has 14 residues. CDR1 is SGHVS and CDR2 is FNYEAQ in the germline V gene. The CDR3 nucleotides are TGTGCCAGCAGCCATGGACAGGGGAACACTGAAGCTTTCTTT. Protein product: CASSHGQGNTEAFF. The full variable domain, in which reference TRBV7-6 and TRBJ1-1 provide the parts outside the CDR3, is GAGVSQSPRYKVTKRGQDVALRCDPISGHVSLYWYRQALGQGPEFLTYFNYEAQQDKSGLPNDRFSAERPEGSISTLTIQRTEQRDSAMYRCASSHGQGNTEAFFGQGTRLTVV.

The rearrangement joins TRBV7-2 to TRBJ2-1, with D maybe TRBD1 (6 bases). This CDR3 has 13 amino acids. Germline CDR1 is SGHTA and CDR2 is FQGNSA. Trimming left V 6 bases short and J 8 bases short, with 14 bases between. The CDR3 loop reads CASRITGIDEQFF. The CDR3 DNA is TGTGCCAGCAGAATTACAGGGATCGATGAGCAGTTCTTC.

The chain combines TRBV19 with TRBJ2-1; D possibly corresponds to TRBD1 (5 bases). Germline-derived CDR1 and CDR2 are LNHDA and SQIVND (reference sequence). V was clipped by 6 bases and J by 6 bases, with 15 bases between them. This CDR3 contains 14 residues. CDR3 sequence: CASRGQGQGNEQFF. DNA of the CDR3: TGTGCCAGTAGAGGGCAGGGTCAGGGCAATGAGCAGTTCTTC. The full variable domain, in which reference TRBV19 and TRBJ2-1 provide the parts outside the CDR3, is DGGITQSPKYLFRKEGQNVTLSCEQNLNHDAMYWYRQDPGQGLRLIYYSQIVNDFQKGDIAEGYSVSREKKESFPLTVTSAQKNPTAFYLCASRGQGQGNEQFFGPGTRLTVL.

The rearrangement uses TRBV3-1 (or the pseudogene TRBV3-2) and TRBJ1-2, with 7 bases lining up with TRBD1. Germline CDR1 reads LGHDT; CDR2 reads YNNKEL (reference sequence). This CDR3 has 15 amino acids. V dropped 4 bases and J dropped 4; count of bases not matched to a gene: 9. The CDR3 region has the DNA TGTGCCAGCAGCCCACAACAGGGGTTAAGCTATGGCTACACCTTC. Its translation is CASSPQQGLSYGYTF.

The rearrangement joins TRBV5-1 to TRBJ1-2; D is unclear. The CDR3 extends over 13 amino acids. Germline CDR1 is SGHRS and CDR2 is YFSETQ. Trimming cost V 4 bases and J 8 bases, with 15 bases left between them. CDR3 protein: CASSQRGSRGYTF. The CDR3 DNA follows: TGCGCCAGCAGCCAACGCGGAAGCAGAGGCTACACCTTC.

This chain uses TRBV11-3 with TRBJ1-2; maybe TRBD1 (5 bases). Germline V gene sequence: CDR1 SGHNT, CDR2 YENEEA. The CDR3 contains 13 residues. The V end lost 3 bases, the J end lost 4 bases, and 9 bases lay between the germline ends. CDR3 sequence reads: CASSFGGGYGYTF. The CDR3 nucleotides read TGTGCCAGCAGCTTTGGGGGAGGCTATGGCTACACCTTC.

J is TRBJ2-5 and V is TRBV4-1; TRBD2 matches 10 bases. CDR1 and CDR2 (germline): MGHRA, YSYEKL. V gave up 2 bases and J gave up 4 bases; unmatched junction bases: 7. This CDR3 spans 16 amino acids. The CDR3 sequence is CASSQFSGGNRETQYF. The CDR3 DNA follows: TGCGCCAGCAGCCAATTTAGCGGGGGGAATCGAGAGACCCAGTACTTC.

V usage is TRBV2 and J usage is TRBJ1-1; 7 nucleotides align to TRBD1. The CDR3 loop spans 15 amino acids. The germline V gene has CDR1 SNHLY and CDR2 FYNNEI. J was trimmed by 4 bases and V by 6 bases; bases with no gene match: 11. DNA for the CDR3: TGTGCCAGCAGCGAAAGACAGGGTTTGGGCACTGAAGCTTTCTTT. Translation: CASSERQGLGTEAFF.

J is TRBJ2-6 and V is TRBV5-1; TRBD1 might be the D (6 bases). Trimming left V 2 bases short and J 2 bases short, with 17 bases between. Per germline, CDR1 SGHRS and CDR2 YFSETQ. This CDR3 has 18 amino acids. The CDR3 here is CASSFGGGGGPGANVLTF. The DNA of the CDR3 is TGCGCCAGCAGCTTTGGGGGCGGAGGTGGCCCTGGGGCCAACGTCCTGACTTTC.

The rearrangement links TRBV6-6 to TRBJ2-2, with 7 positions matching TRBD2. The CDR3 has 15 amino acids. The V and J ends lost 0 bases and 8 bases, in that order; junction bases with no gene match: 6. The germline V gene has CDR1 MNHNY and CDR2 SVGAGI (reference sequence). CDR3 sequence (DNA): TGTGCCAGCAGTTACTCCGAGCGGGGCATGGGGGAGCTGTTTTTT. Protein sequence: CASSYSERGMGELFF.

The chain couples TRBV3-1 (or the pseudogene TRBV3-2) to TRBJ2-7, with unresolved D. Looked up from germline, CDR1 is LGHDT and CDR2 is YNNKEL (reference sequence). V lost 0 bases to trimming and J lost 0 bases, with 12 bases between them. The CDR3 has 16 residues. The CDR3, as DNA: TGTGCCAGCAGCCAAGATCCCACAGATATCTCCTACGAGCAGTACTTC. Its translation is CASSQDPTDISYEQYF.

V is TRBV3-1 (or the pseudogene TRBV3-2) and J is TRBJ2-5; D is possibly TRBD1 (7 bases). V lost 1 base, J lost 5 bases, and 14 bases lay in between. CDR1 and CDR2 (germline): LGHDT, YNNKEL (reference sequence). This CDR3 has 15 residues. The CDR3 here is CASSQVRRGRETQYF. The DNA of the CDR3 is TGTGCCAGCAGCCAAGTCAGGAGGGGGCGCGAGACCCAGTACTTC.

V gene TRBV11-3 combines with J gene TRBJ1-6; D unclear. Germline CDR1 and CDR2: SGHNT and YENEEA. Trimming shortened V by 1 base and J by 7 bases, and 11 bases separated the two germline ends. This CDR3 contains 15 residues. Here the CDR3 DNA reads TGTGCCAGCAGCTTAGGGCACAGCTTAAATTCACCCCTCCACTTT. Protein product: CASSLGHSLNSPLHF. The full variable domain, in which reference TRBV11-3 and TRBJ1-6 provide the parts outside the CDR3, is EAGVVQSPRYKIIEKKQPVAFWCNPISGHNTLYWYLQNLGQGPELLIRYENEEAVDDSQLPKDRFSAERLKGVDSTLKIQPAELGDSAVYLCASSLGHSLNSPLHFGNGTRLTVT.

This sequence joins TRBV30 and TRBJ1-1; TRBD1 matches 7 bases. From germline, CDR1 is GTSNPN and CDR2 SVGIG (reference sequence). The CDR3 totals 12 residues. V gave up 4 bases and J gave up 7 bases; unmatched junction bases: 6. CDR3 protein: CAWTRGHDEAFF. The CDR3 coding sequence is TGTGCCTGGACGAGGGGGCACGATGAAGCTTTCTTT.

The CDR3 loop is CASRAGEQFF. Here the CDR3 DNA reads TGTGCCAGCAGGGCGGGGGAGCAGTTCTTC. The rearrangement joins TRBV6-5 to TRBJ2-1; possibly TRBD2 for D (6 bases). The V end was cut by 6 bases, the J end by 10 bases, with 7 bases between. Germline V gene sequence: CDR1 MNHEY, CDR2 SVGAGI. This CDR3 has 10 amino acids.

This clone has a handful of counts. The chain couples TRBV4-2 to TRBJ2-2, with D tentatively TRBD2 (5 bases). V lost 1 base and J 0 bases, leaving 9 bases between the germline ends. The CDR3 extends over 16 amino acids. The V gene's germline CDR1 is LGHNA and CDR2 YNFKEQ. The CDR3 sequence: CASSQGGGPNTGELFF. The CDR3 nucleotides are TGTGCCAGCAGCCAAGGAGGAGGCCCGAACACCGGGGAGCTGTTTTTT.

The V and J genes are TRBV6-5 and TRBJ1-2; TRBD1 matches at 10 bases. The length of the CDR3 is 13 residues. V dropped 2 bases and J dropped 8; count of bases not matched to a gene: 2. The germline V gene encodes CDR1 MNHEY and CDR2 SVGAGI. Here the CDR3 DNA reads TGTGCCAGCAGTTACGGACAGGGGGTGGGCTACACCTTC. Amino acid sequence: CASSYGQGVGYTF.

The chain is built from TRBV7-9 and TRBJ1-6; D gene uncertain. The germline gives CDR1 SEHNR, CDR2 FQNEAQ (reference sequence). V was clipped by 8 bases and J by 7 bases, with 9 bases between them. CDR3 length equals 12 residues. The CDR3 sequence: CASRQANSPLHF. Here the CDR3 DNA reads TGTGCCAGCCGGCAGGCGAATTCACCCCTCCACTTT.

The chain uses TRBV18 and TRBJ1-1; possibly TRBD1 for D (6 bases). CDR3 length equals 18 residues. Trimming left V 0 bases short and J 2 bases short, with 19 bases between. The germline V gene has CDR1 KGHSH and CDR2 LQKENI. CDR3: CASSPPTPGRGVNTEAFF. The CDR3, as DNA: TGTGCCAGCTCACCACCTACCCCAGGGAGGGGGGTAAACACTGAAGCTTTCTTT. The full variable domain, its missing parts supplied by reference TRBV18 and TRBJ1-1, is NAGVMQNPRHLVRRRGQEARLRCSPMKGHSHVYWYRQLPEEGLKFMVYLQKENIIDESGMPKERFSAEFPKEGPSILRIQQVVRGDSAAYFCASSPPTPGRGVNTEAFFGQGTRLTVV.

V usage is TRBV10-3 and J usage is TRBJ2-7, with 11 bases matching TRBD1. Germline-derived CDR1 and CDR2 are ENHRY and SYGVKD. This CDR3 has 16 amino acids. The junction had 7 bases not matched to a gene; V was cut back by 4 bases and J by 2 bases. CDR3 protein: CAISGDRGFETYEQYF. CDR3 in DNA: TGTGCCATCAGTGGGGACAGGGGGTTTGAGACCTACGAGCAGTACTTC.